The TCR beta chain described here comes from a study of CD8 T cells in ankylosing spondylitis. Whole-study results and caveats: Past research had described some motif variants in reactive arthritis synovial fluid and blood. Made up of about eight highly homologous variants, a TCR beta motif appeared characteristic of ankylosing spondylitis blood.

As regards this clonotype: Its antigen is as yet unknown.

Trimming left V 6 bases short and J 3 bases short, with 9 bases between. The CDR3 extends over 13 amino acids. Molecular-barcoded quantitative 5'-RACE produced these TCR beta libraries. TCRdb itself ran the 5' RACE reads through MiXCR, one entry per CDR3 protein. Among 700,000 or so distinct CDR3 sequences listed, 15% to 20% were seen once. This sequence was found in a male donor with ankylosing spondylitis. This rearrangement joins TRBV12-3 or TRBV12-4 to TRBJ2-1; D perhaps matches TRBD2 (5 bases). Sequencing was carried out using blood, either unsorted or a sorted T cell fraction (not recorded which). The CDR3 region has the DNA TGTGCCAGCAGCATTGACTACTACAATGAGCAGTTCTTC. The encoded protein is CASSIDYYNEQFF.